The 29 T cell receptor beta chains listed next were all sequenced from one sample in a study of PD-1 blockade in classical Hodgkin lymphoma. Sample time point: cycle 4 day 1 (C4D1), after about 6 weeks of nivolumab. With no exception, relapse followed autologous stem cell transplantation in all patients, and brentuximab vedotin exposure varied. Profiling relied on immunoSEQ multiplex PCR, and the TCRdb table lists in-frame clones only, not all of them. The sample consists of fewer than 30,000 clones, roughly 80% of them appearing once. The sequences come from peripheral blood mononuclear cells (PBMCs), collected before the fourth cycle of nivolumab. The receptors were gathered from a human donor with classical Hodgkin lymphoma.

The chain combines TRBV5-1 with TRBJ2-7; 13 bases agree with TRBD2. With V trimmed by 2 bases and J by 7 bases, 12 bases remained unmatched. The length of the CDR3 is 17 residues. The germline gives CDR1 SGHRS, CDR2 YFSETQ. The DNA for the CDR3 is TGCGCCAGCAGCTTAATCCCTGGGACTAGCGGGGTCGCAGAGCAGTACTTC. It specifies CASSLIPGTSGVAEQYF.

The chain carries TRBV6-5 and TRBJ2-7, with TRBD1 identical over 7 bases. J lost 3 bases, V lost 0 bases, and 5 bases had no gene match. Per germline, CDR1 MNHEY and CDR2 SVGAGI. This CDR3 has 15 residues. The CDR3 spells CASSYSTGSDYEQYF. CDR3 nucleotide sequence: TGTGCCAGCAGTTACTCGACAGGGTCAGACTACGAGCAGTACTTC.

The chain uses TRBV4-1 and TRBJ1-1, with a weak D call TRBD1 (6 bases). V lost 3 bases and J 1 base, leaving 15 bases between the germline ends. CDR3 length: 16 amino acids. Germline-derived CDR1 and CDR2 are MGHRA and YSYEKL. The CDR3 DNA sequence: TGCGCCAGCAGCCACCTCTACAGGGCCAAGAACACTGAAGCTTTCTTT. Its protein product is CASSHLYRAKNTEAFF.

The chain has TRBV5-1 and TRBJ1-5, with 8 nucleotides matching TRBD1. Germline V gene sequence: CDR1 SGHRS, CDR2 YFSETQ. CDR3 length: 15 residues. V gave up 0 bases and J gave up 7 bases; unmatched junction bases: 6. This CDR3 reads CASSLDSGGRQPQHF. For the CDR3, the DNA is TGCGCCAGCAGCTTGGACTCAGGGGGCAGGCAGCCCCAGCATTTT.

As for this clone: Other DNA sequences within the sample encode an identical CDR3. The V and J genes are TRBV7-9 and TRBJ2-1, with D possibly matching TRBD2 (6 bases). Trimming took 4 bases from V and 1 from J, leaving 11 bases between them. In germline, CDR1 is SEHNR, CDR2 FQNEAQ (reference sequence). The CDR3 covers 15 residues. The CDR3 coding sequence is TGTGCCAGCAGCTCCGGGACTGGATCCTACAATGAGCAGTTCTTC. As protein: CASSSGTGSYNEQFF.

The gene calls are TRBV5-6 and TRBJ2-2; no clear D gene. With 2 bases removed from V and 5 bases from J, the gap between germline ends came to 7 bases. The germline V gene has CDR1 SGHDT and CDR2 YYEEEE. CDR3 size: 13 residues. CDR3 amino acids: CASSLMGTGELFF. Written as DNA, the CDR3 is TGTGCCAGCAGCTTAATGGGAACCGGGGAGCTGTTTTTT.

V is TRBV4-3 and J is TRBJ2-7; 8 bases are a match to TRBD2. Germline loops: CDR1 LGHNA, CDR2 YSLEER. Germline trimming cut 0 bases from V and 2 bases from J; bases unmatched to any gene: 6. The CDR3 has 16 residues. The CDR3 nucleotides are TGCGCCAGCAGCCAAGAAGTACTAGCGGCTCCCTACGAGCAGTACTTC. Translating it yields CASSQEVLAAPYEQYF.

This chain links TRBV6-4 with TRBJ1-2; 10 positions match TRBD1. This CDR3 is 15 amino acids long. Per the germline V gene, CDR1 is MRHNA and CDR2 is SNTAGT. The ends lost 3 bases at V and 2 bases at J; junction bases unmatched: 3. The CDR3 region has the DNA TGTGCCAGCAGTGATGGGGGACAGGGGAACTATGGCTACACCTTC. This gives the protein CASSDGGQGNYGYTF.

The chain combines TRBV10-3 with TRBJ1-2; D may be TRBD1 (5 bases). CDR3 length: 13 residues. V was shortened by 4 bases and J by 0 bases, with 6 bases between the two germline ends. Germline V gene data show CDR1 as ENHRY and CDR2 as SYGVKD. The CDR3 nucleotides are TGTGCCATCAGTGGGGGGTCTAACTATGGCTACACCTTC. This encodes CAISGGSNYGYTF.

This clone has more than one count but fewer than ten. This chain connects TRBV18 to TRBJ2-2; either TRBD1 or TRBD2 may fit D (6 bases each). Germline CDR1 and CDR2: KGHSH and LQKENI. Trimming stripped 0 bases from V and 7 bases from J, with 15 bases between. The CDR3 runs to 16 residues. The CDR3 here is CASSPPISGAGGELFF. CDR3 coding DNA: TGTGCCAGCTCACCACCGATATCGGGGGCTGGCGGGGAGCTGTTTTTT.

The chain recombines TRBV2 with TRBJ1-6; 11 bases fit TRBD1. This CDR3 region has 16 residues. Losses at the gene ends were 6 bases for V and 9 bases for J; bases not matched to a gene: 10. Germline lookup yields CDR1 SNHLY and CDR2 FYNNEI. CDR3 sequence: CASSPSLGQGGSPLHF. CDR3 nucleotides: TGTGCCAGCAGCCCGTCCTTGGGACAGGGGGGTTCACCCCTCCACTTT.

V gene TRBV6-5 combines with J gene TRBJ2-7; TRBD1 might be the D (6 bases). Trimming cost V 0 bases and J 1 base, with 10 bases left between them. The germline V gene has CDR1 MNHEY and CDR2 SVGAGI. The CDR3 has 15 residues. DNA for the CDR3: TGTGCCAGCAGTTACTCATCACAGGGTTCCTACGAGCAGTACTTC. Its translation is CASSYSSQGSYEQYF.

On this clone itself: The same CDR3 arises from other DNA sequences in this sample as well. V gene TRBV19 combines with J gene TRBJ2-5; possibly TRBD2 for D (6 bases). Trimming pared 1 base from V and 5 bases from J, leaving 17 bases between. The V gene's germline CDR1 is LNHDA and CDR2 SQIVND (reference sequence). CDR3 size: 16 residues. CDR3 in amino acids: CASSIGSVNGGETQYF. The CDR3 DNA is TGTGCCAGTAGTATAGGTAGTGTTAATGGAGGGGAGACCCAGTACTTC.

In its sample, this clone was seen a few times. The chain's CDR3 is CASSDWIGGGYTF. The CDR3, as DNA: TGTGCCAGCAGTGACTGGATTGGGGGTGGCTACACCTTC. The V and J genes are TRBV2 and TRBJ1-2, with D possibly being TRBD1 (5 bases). The CDR3 has 13 amino acids. Trimming removed 3 bases from V and 7 bases from J, with 12 bases in between. Germline values: CDR1 SNHLY, CDR2 FYNNEI.

V is TRBV6-1 and J is TRBJ2-1; D is perhaps TRBD1 or TRBD2 (5 bases each). Per the germline V gene, CDR1 is MNHNS and CDR2 is SASEGT. This CDR3 has 15 amino acids. Deletions cut 7 bases from V and 0 bases from J, with 13 bases between. The CDR3 bases are TGTGCCAGCACCATGGGACCAGGCTCCTACAATGAGCAGTTCTTC. As protein: CASTMGPGSYNEQFF.

Here the CDR3 reads CASSPDSYNSPLHF. DNA for the CDR3: TGTGCCAGCAGCCCGGACTCCTATAATTCACCCCTCCACTTT. The rearrangement links TRBV9 to TRBJ1-6, with unresolved D. Germline loops: CDR1 SGDLS, CDR2 YYNGEE. Trimming shortened V by 4 bases and J by 0 bases, and 5 bases separated the two germline ends. The CDR3 sequence is 14 residues long.

The CDR3 is CASATLTLPGGTEAFF. The CDR3 bases are TGCGCCAGCGCCACGCTAACGCTCCCAGGGGGCACTGAAGCTTTCTTT. The chain has TRBV4-1 and TRBJ1-1; 7 nucleotides align to TRBD1. The V and J ends lost 8 bases and 4 bases, in that order; junction bases with no gene match: 16. Germline CDR1 and CDR2: MGHRA and YSYEKL. The CDR3 runs to 16 residues.

The chain is built from TRBV30 and TRBJ1-2, with 9 bases that match TRBD1. Germline values: CDR1 GTSNPN, CDR2 SVGIG (reference sequence). V was pared by 3 bases and J by 7 bases, with 21 bases of the junction left unmatched. The CDR3 loop spans 18 amino acids. In DNA form, the CDR3 reads TGTGCCTGGAGAGTTCGGGTCGCCGGAGGACAGGGGATAGGTGGCTACACCTTC. Encoded protein: CAWRVRVAGGQGIGGYTF.

The J gene is TRBJ2-2, the V gene TRBV27, with D hard to call. Germline CDR1 reads MNHEY; CDR2 reads SMNVEV (reference sequence). This CDR3 has 16 amino acids. Deletions cut 1 base from V and 4 bases from J, with 13 bases between. The CDR3 nucleotides read TGTGCCAGCAGTTTATATTTCGCCCAATCCACCGGGGAGCTGTTTTTT. It is translated as CASSLYFAQSTGELFF.

V gene TRBV19 combines with J gene TRBJ2-2; 15 bases fit TRBD2. Germline V gene data show CDR1 as LNHDA and CDR2 as SQIVND (reference sequence). The ends lost 8 bases at V and 1 base at J; junction bases unmatched: 8. This CDR3 has 18 amino acids. CDR3 sequence: CASGQGLAGGMNTGELFF. CDR3 nucleotides: TGTGCCAGTGGTCAGGGACTAGCGGGGGGCATGAACACCGGGGAGCTGTTTTTT. Using reference TRBV19 and TRBJ2-2 for the parts outside the CDR3, the full variable domain is DGGITQSPKYLFRKEGQNVTLSCEQNLNHDAMYWYRQDPGQGLRLIYYSQIVNDFQKGDIAEGYSVSREKKESFPLTVTSAQKNPTAFYLCASGQGLAGGMNTGELFFGEGSRLTVL.

V gene TRBV28 combines with J gene TRBJ1-6; a weak D match, TRBD1 (5 bases). Germline lookup yields CDR1 MDHEN and CDR2 SYDVKM. The CDR3 totals 14 residues. V lost 5 bases and J lost 10, with 15 bases in between. CDR3 coding DNA: TGTGCCAGCAGTCCGACAGTTGTTTCCTCACCCCTCCACTTT. This codes for CASSPTVVSSPLHF.

The chain uses TRBV16 and TRBJ1-3; D is unclear. This CDR3 has 17 amino acids. V dropped 1 base and J dropped 0 bases, with 13 bases sitting between them. CDR1 KGHSY and CDR2 FQNENV come from the germline V gene. CDR3 protein: CASSQFDPESSGNTIYF. The DNA of the CDR3 is TGTGCCAGCAGCCAATTTGATCCTGAGAGCTCTGGAAACACCATATATTTT.

This sequence joins TRBV19 and TRBJ2-7, with 8 nucleotides matching TRBD1. This CDR3 comprises 13 residues. J was trimmed by 3 bases and V by 3 bases; bases with no gene match: 1. Germline V gene sequence: CDR1 LNHDA, CDR2 SQIVND (reference sequence). Written as DNA, the CDR3 is TGTGCCAGTAGTATCGGACAGGGCTACGAGCAGTACTTC. It translates to CASSIGQGYEQYF.

The V and J genes are TRBV11-3 and TRBJ1-4, with 9 positions matching TRBD1. This CDR3 comprises 17 residues. Germline V gene data show CDR1 as SGHNT and CDR2 as YENEEA. V dropped 2 bases and J dropped 8; count of bases not matched to a gene: 12. Here the CDR3 reads CASSLWGPGTGSEKLFF. The CDR3 bases are TGTGCCAGCAGCTTATGGGGGCCCGGGACAGGGTCCGAAAAACTGTTTTTT.

V gene TRBV19 combines with J gene TRBJ1-2, with 7 bases fitting TRBD1. The length of the CDR3 is 16 residues. V trimming: 5 bases; J trimming: 1 base; junction bases outside the gene matches: 10. Germline values: CDR1 LNHDA, CDR2 SQIVND (reference sequence). The CDR3, as DNA: TGTGCCAGTAGTCTCATGACAGGGATAATTAACTATGGCTACACCTTC. Translating it yields CASSLMTGIINYGYTF.

V gene TRBV18 combines with J gene TRBJ2-5; D not certain. The V gene lost 2 bases and the J gene lost 3 bases, with 7 bases spanning the gap. Germline V gene data show CDR1 as KGHSH and CDR2 as LQKENI. This CDR3 is 13 amino acids long. In nucleotides, the CDR3 is TGTGCCAGCTCACCAGGGCAGAAAGAGACCCAGTACTTC. As protein: CASSPGQKETQYF.

The rearrangement joins TRBV7-7 to TRBJ2-1; D remains ambiguous. V lost 1 base and J lost 3, with 7 bases in between. Per germline, CDR1 SSHAT and CDR2 FNYEAQ (reference sequence). The CDR3 is made up of 14 amino acids. Here the CDR3 DNA reads TGTGCCAGCAGCTTAGACGGTAACTACAATGAGCAGTTCTTC. It codes for CASSLDGNYNEQFF.

V gene TRBV5-4 combines with J gene TRBJ2-7, with D perhaps TRBD1 or TRBD2 (6 bases each). The CDR3 length is 17 residues. The germline V gene has CDR1 SGHNT and CDR2 YYREEE (reference sequence). Trimming cost V 0 bases and J 0 bases, with 16 bases left between them. In DNA, the CDR3 is TGTGCCAGCAGCTTGGGACCACTAGGGGGGAGCTCCTACGAGCAGTACTTC. It yields the protein CASSLGPLGGSSYEQYF.

The chain combines TRBV4-3 with TRBJ1-3, with unresolved D. Germline V gene data show CDR1 as LGHNA and CDR2 as YSLEER. Trimming removed 0 bases at V and 4 bases at J, with 7 bases between. This CDR3 is 14 amino acids long. The CDR3 coding sequence is TGCGCCAGCAGCCAAGAAGACAACGGAAACACCATATATTTT. It is translated as CASSQEDNGNTIYF.